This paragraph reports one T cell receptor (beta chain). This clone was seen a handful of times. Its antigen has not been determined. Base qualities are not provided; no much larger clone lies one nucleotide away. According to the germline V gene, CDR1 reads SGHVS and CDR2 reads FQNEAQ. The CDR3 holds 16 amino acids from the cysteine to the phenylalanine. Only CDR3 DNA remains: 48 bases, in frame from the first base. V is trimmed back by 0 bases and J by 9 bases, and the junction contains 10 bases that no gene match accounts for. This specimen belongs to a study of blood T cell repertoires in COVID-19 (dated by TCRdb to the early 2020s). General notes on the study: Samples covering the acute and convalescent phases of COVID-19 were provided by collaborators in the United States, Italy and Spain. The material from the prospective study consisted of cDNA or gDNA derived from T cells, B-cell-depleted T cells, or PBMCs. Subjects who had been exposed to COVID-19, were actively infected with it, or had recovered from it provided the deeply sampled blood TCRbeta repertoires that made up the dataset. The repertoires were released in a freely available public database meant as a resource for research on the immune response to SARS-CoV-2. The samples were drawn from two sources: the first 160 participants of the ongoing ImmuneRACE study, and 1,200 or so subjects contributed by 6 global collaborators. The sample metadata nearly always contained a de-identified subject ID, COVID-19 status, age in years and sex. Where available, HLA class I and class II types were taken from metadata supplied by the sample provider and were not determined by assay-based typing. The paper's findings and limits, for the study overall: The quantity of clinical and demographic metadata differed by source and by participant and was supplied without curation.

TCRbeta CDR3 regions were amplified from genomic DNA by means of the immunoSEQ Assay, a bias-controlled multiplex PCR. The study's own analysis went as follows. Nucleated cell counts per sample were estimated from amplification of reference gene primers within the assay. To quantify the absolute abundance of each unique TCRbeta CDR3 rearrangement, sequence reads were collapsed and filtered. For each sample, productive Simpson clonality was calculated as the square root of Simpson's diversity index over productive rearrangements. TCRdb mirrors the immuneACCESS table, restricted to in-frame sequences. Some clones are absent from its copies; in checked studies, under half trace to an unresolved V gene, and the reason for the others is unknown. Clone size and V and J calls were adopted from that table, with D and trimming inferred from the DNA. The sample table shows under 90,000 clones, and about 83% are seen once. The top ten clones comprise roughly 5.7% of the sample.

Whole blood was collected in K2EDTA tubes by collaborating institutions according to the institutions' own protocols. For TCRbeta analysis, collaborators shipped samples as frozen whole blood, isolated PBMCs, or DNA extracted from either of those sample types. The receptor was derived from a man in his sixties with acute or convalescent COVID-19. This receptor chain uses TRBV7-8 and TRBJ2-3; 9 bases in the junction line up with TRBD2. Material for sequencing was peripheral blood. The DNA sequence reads TGTGCCAGCAGCTTAGCGAGCCTAGCGGGGAGCCAGACGCAGTATTTT. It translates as CASSLASLAGSQTQYF. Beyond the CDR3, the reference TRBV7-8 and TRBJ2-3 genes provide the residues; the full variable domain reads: GAGVSQSPRYKVAKRGQDVALRCDPISGHVSLFWYQQALGQGPEFLTYFQNEAQLDKSGLPSDRFFAERPEGSVSTLKIQRTQQEDSAVYLCASSLASLAGSQTQYFGPGTRLTVL.